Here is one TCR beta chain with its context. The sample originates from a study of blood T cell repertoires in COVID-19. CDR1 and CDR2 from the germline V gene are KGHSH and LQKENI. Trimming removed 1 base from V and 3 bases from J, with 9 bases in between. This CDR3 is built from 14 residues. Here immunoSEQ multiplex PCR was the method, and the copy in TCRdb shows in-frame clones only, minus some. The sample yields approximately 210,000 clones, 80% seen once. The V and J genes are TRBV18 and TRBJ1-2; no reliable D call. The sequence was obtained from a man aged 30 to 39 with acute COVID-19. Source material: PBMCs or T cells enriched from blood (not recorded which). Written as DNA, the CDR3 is TGTGCCAGCTCACCACTGAACAGAGACTATGGCTACACCTTC. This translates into CASSPLNRDYGYTF.